This TCR beta chain derives from a study of response to subunit inactivated influenza vaccine. Study findings and constraints: Each seasonal influenza vaccination recruits few new T cells, the authors suggested.

This clonotype came up many times. The antigen remains undetermined. In TCRdb, the RT-PCR reads were re-called with MiXCR into one record per CDR3 protein. The sample has hundreds of thousands of distinct CDR3 sequences, approximately 15% seen once. Sequencing used CD4+ T cells sorted from PBMCs, obtained around 25 months after vaccination. This receptor was identified in a man aged 45-69 years who received an inactivated influenza vaccine.

Written as DNA, the CDR3 is TGTGCCAGCAGTGATCAAGAGACCCAGTACTTC. Its protein product is CASSDQETQYF. V usage is TRBV12-3 or TRBV12-4 and J usage is TRBJ2-5; no clear D. V dropped 5 bases and J dropped 2 bases, with 3 bases sitting between them. This CDR3 comprises 11 residues.